Listed below are T cell receptor beta chains from one sample, sequenced in a study of shared clonotypes between healthy human individuals. Clones were sequenced by immunoSEQ multiplex PCR, and TCRdb holds only the in-frame ones, with some missing. The sample has about 960,000 clones, more than 75% seen once; the top ten hold over 1.3%. The sequencing sample was made of memory CD4+ T cells sorted from blood. The source is a man younger than 35 in good health. Each CDR3 is given with its conserved first and last residue. The D gene is left open where the match is weak. The size field is filled for only some rows; it gives once, few, many or a size class.

size | length | J | V | D | DNA | CDR3
few | 15 | TRBJ2-7 | TRBV5-1 | . | TGCGCCAGCAGCTTGGAAGGACACCCTCTGGACGAGCAGTACTTC | CASSLEGHPLDEQYF
. | 14 | TRBJ2-7 | TRBV5-8 | . | TGTGCCAGCAGCTTGGACGGGACCTCCTACGAGCAGTACTTC | CASSLDGTSYEQYF
. | 15 | TRBJ2-1 | TRBV11-3 | TRBD2 | TGTGCCAGCAGCTTAACTAGCGGGGTAACAAATGAGCAGTTCTTC | CASSLTSGVTNEQFF
. | 15 | TRBJ1-4 | TRBV28 | TRBD1 | TGTGCCAGCAGTTTATCGGGTGACAGGGGTGAAAAACTGTTTTTT | CASSLSGDRGEKLFF
. | 13 | TRBJ1-4 | TRBV29-1 | TRBD1 | TGCAGCGTTTCACGAACAGGGGGGGAAAAACTGTTTTTT | CSVSRTGGEKLFF
. | 15 | TRBJ1-2 | TRBV6-5 | . | TGTGCCAGCAGTTACAGTTCAGGAGCTAACTATGGCTACACCTTC | CASSYSSGANYGYTF
. | 14 | TRBJ1-1 | TRBV5-6 | TRBD1 | TGTGCCAGCACATGGACAGGGCCGAACACTGAAGCTTTCTTT | CASTWTGPNTEAFF
. | 14 | TRBJ1-1 | TRBV10-3 | . | TGTGCCACTAGGGGGGCGGGAATGAACACTGAAGCTTTCTTT | CATRGAGMNTEAFF
. | 13 | TRBJ2-7 | TRBV7-9 | . | TGTGCCAGCAGCTTAATCCCAGTACGGGAGCAGTACTTC | CASSLIPVREQYF
. | 14 | TRBJ2-1 | TRBV5-8 | TRBD2 | TGTGCCAGCAATCTAGCGGGAGGGTCGGATGAGCAGTTCTTC | CASNLAGGSDEQFF
. | 15 | TRBJ2-1 | TRBV7-2 | TRBD2 | TGTGCCAGCAGCTTAGGGGCCCGGGACTACAGATGGCAGTTCTTC | CASSLGARDYRWQFF
. | 14 | TRBJ2-7 | TRBV5-6 | . | TGTGCCAGCAGCCCACTAAATTGGCAGAGCGAGCAGTACTTC | CASSPLNWQSEQYF
. | 16 | TRBJ2-6 | TRBV5-6 | . | TGTGCCAGCAGCCCCCAGGCGGTCTCTGGGGCCAACGTCCTGACTTTC | CASSPQAVSGANVLTF
. | 16 | TRBJ2-1 | TRBV7-2 | TRBD2 | TGTGCCAGCAGCGCAACCTGGACTAGCGGCTACAATGAGCAGTTCTTC | CASSATWTSGYNEQFF
. | 13 | TRBJ2-3 | TRBV19 | . | TGTGCCAGTAGTCCGGCTAGCACAGATACGCAGTATTTT | CASSPASTDTQYF
. | 12 | TRBJ1-1 | TRBV2 | . | TGTGCCACCCGGGAGGGCAACACTGAAGCTTTCTTT | CATREGNTEAFF
. | 13 | TRBJ1-3 | TRBV7-2 | . | TGTGCCAGCAGCTCGATCCTTTCGGACACCATATATTTT | CASSSILSDTIYF
. | 16 | TRBJ2-3 | TRBV4-2 | . | TGTGCCAGCAGCCAAGAAATGACCGCCGCCACAGATACGCAGTATTTT | CASSQEMTAATDTQYF
. | 16 | TRBJ2-2 | TRBV5-6 | TRBD1 | TGTGCCACTACACTATACAGGGGCATTAACACCGGGGAGCTGTTTTTT | CATTLYRGINTGELFF
. | 16 | TRBJ1-5 | TRBV19 | . | TGTGCCAGTAGTATCCCGACTGGCCTTAGCAATCAGCCCCAGCATTTT | CASSIPTGLSNQPQHF
. | 16 | TRBJ1-1 | TRBV29-1 | TRBD1 | TGCAGCGTGAGAGAAGGTGGGACAGGGATGAACACTGAAGCTTTCTTT | CSVREGGTGMNTEAFF
. | 14 | TRBJ2-2 | TRBV2 | . | TGTGCCAGTCGGGGAGGAGCGAACACCGGGGAGCTGTTTTTT | CASRGGANTGELFF
once | 16 | TRBJ2-3 | TRBV5-4 | TRBD2 | TGTGCCAGCAGCCTTCGACTAGCCCCGTCCACAGATACGCAGTATTTT | CASSLRLAPSTDTQYF
. | 11 | TRBJ1-1 | TRBV5-6 | . | TGTGCCAGCAGCTTTTTAGGGGACGCTTTCTTT | CASSFLGDAFF
. | 15 | TRBJ2-7 | TRBV4-1 | . | TGCGCCAGCAGCCTTTTGAGGGGAGCATTCTACGAGCAGTACTTC | CASSLLRGAFYEQYF
. | 14 | TRBJ2-7 | TRBV7-8 | TRBD2 | TGTGCCAGCAGCTCGGGACTAGCGGGAACCGAGCAGTACTTC | CASSSGLAGTEQYF
. | 15 | TRBJ1-3 | TRBV5-1 | . | TGCGCCAGCAGCCTACGGGGTATCTCTGGAAACACCATATATTTT | CASSLRGISGNTIYF
. | 15 | TRBJ2-3 | TRBV10-2 | TRBD2 | TGCGCCAGCAGTCGCCTGAATAGCGGGGTAGATACGCAGTATTTT | CASSRLNSGVDTQYF
few | 15 | TRBJ1-4 | TRBV18 | . | TGTGCCAGCTCATCCGAGATGACAGTCCGTGAAAAACTGTTTTTT | CASSSEMTVREKLFF
. | 13 | TRBJ1-6 | TRBV6-6 | . | TGTGCCAGCAGTTACGGCGTTCTCTCACCCCTCCACTTT | CASSYGVLSPLHF
. | 16 | TRBJ2-5 | TRBV10-1 | TRBD1 | TGCGCCAGCAGTGAGTCGATATCAGGGGGCCAAGAGACCCAGTACTTC | CASSESISGGQETQYF
. | 15 | TRBJ1-1 | TRBV7-9 | . | TGTGCCAGCGATCCGTCTCGGACGGTGAACACTGAAGCTTTCTTT | CASDPSRTVNTEAFF
few | 11 | TRBJ1-1 | TRBV20-1 | . | TGCAGCTGGGCACCGAACACTGAAGCTTTCTTT | CSWAPNTEAFF
. | 13 | TRBJ2-2 | TRBV11-1 | . | TGTGCCAGCAACTCACAGGGCACCGGGGAGCTGTTTTTT | CASNSQGTGELFF
. | 12 | TRBJ2-7 | TRBV6-1 | . | TGTGCCAGCAGTAAGACAGGTATCGAGCAGTACTTC | CASSKTGIEQYF
. | 13 | TRBJ1-2 | TRBV7-2 | . | TGTGCCAGCAGCTTAGCGGGCACCTATGGCTACACCTTC | CASSLAGTYGYTF
. | 14 | TRBJ2-7 | TRBV2 | TRBD2 | TGTGCCAGCACCTCCGGGACTAGCGGGGTTAAGCAGTACTTC | CASTSGTSGVKQYF
few | 14 | TRBJ2-1 | TRBV18 | TRBD1 | TGTGCCAGCTCAGCCGGGACAGGGGGCAATGAGCAGTTCTTC | CASSAGTGGNEQFF
once | 12 | TRBJ2-7 | TRBV7-2 | . | TGTGCCAGCAGCGCAGGGGCGTACGAGCAGTACTTC | CASSAGAYEQYF
. | 13 | TRBJ2-2 | TRBV7-8 | . | TGTGCCAGCAGGCCAACAGGGTCCGGGGAGCTGTTTTTT | CASRPTGSGELFF
. | 14 | TRBJ2-2 | TRBV30 | . | TGTGCCTGGAAAGGGGCCCAAAACACCGGGGAGCTGTTTTTT | CAWKGAQNTGELFF
. | 14 | TRBJ2-1 | TRBV2 | . | TGTGCCAGCAGTGTGGGGAGGGGGTCCAATGAGCAGTTCTTC | CASSVGRGSNEQFF
. | 17 | TRBJ2-5 | TRBV27 | TRBD2 | TGTGCCAGCAGTCCCGACTCAGGTCTAGCGGGAGGTATAACCCAGTACTTC | CASSPDSGLAGGITQYF
. | 16 | TRBJ2-3 | TRBV7-2 | TRBD1 | TGTGCCAGCAGCTTGAACCGGGACAGGGGTGCAGATACGCAGTATTTT | CASSLNRDRGADTQYF
. | 14 | TRBJ1-2 | TRBV2 | . | TGTGCCAGCAGTGCAGGGCAGGGTTCCTATGGCTACACCTTC | CASSAGQGSYGYTF
. | 16 | TRBJ2-3 | TRBV5-1 | TRBD2 | TGCGCCAGCAGCTTCCTCGGGGGGACGAACACAGATACGCAGTATTTT | CASSFLGGTNTDTQYF
few | 15 | TRBJ2-7 | TRBV6-6 | TRBD2 | TGTGCCAGCACCGACTCTAGCGGGAGCTCGTACGAGCAGTACTTC | CASTDSSGSSYEQYF
. | 14 | TRBJ2-7 | TRBV5-1 | . | TGCGCCAGCAGCTTGGGGTATATCTCCTACGAGCAGTACTTC | CASSLGYISYEQYF
. | 15 | TRBJ1-2 | TRBV7-9 | . | TGTGCCAGCAGCTCATCTACGGGAAAGGTCTATGGCTACACCTTC | CASSSSTGKVYGYTF
. | 12 | TRBJ2-1 | TRBV30 | . | TGTGCCTGGAGTGCTGGGTGGCTCGATGAGTTCTTC | CAWSAGWLDEFF
. | 15 | TRBJ1-6 | TRBV5-6 | TRBD1 | TGTGCCAGCAGCAACCTGGACAGGGCAAATTCACCCCTCCACTTT | CASSNLDRANSPLHF
. | 16 | TRBJ2-6 | TRBV4-2 | . | TGTGCCAGCAGCCAAGATCTGAGCTCTGGGGCCAACGTCCTGACTTTC | CASSQDLSSGANVLTF